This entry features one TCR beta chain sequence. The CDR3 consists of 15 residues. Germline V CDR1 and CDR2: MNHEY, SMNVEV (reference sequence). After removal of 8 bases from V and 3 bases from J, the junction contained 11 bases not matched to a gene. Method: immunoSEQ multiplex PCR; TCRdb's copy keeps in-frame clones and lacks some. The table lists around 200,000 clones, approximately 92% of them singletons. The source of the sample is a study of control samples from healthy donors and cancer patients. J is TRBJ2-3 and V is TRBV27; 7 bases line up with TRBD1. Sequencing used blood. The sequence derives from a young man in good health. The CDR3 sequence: CASSKGGSVTDTQYF. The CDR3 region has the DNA TGTGCCAGCTCCAAAGGGGGCTCAGTAACAGATACGCAGTATTTT.